This TCR beta chain was documented in a study of T cell repertoires in cytomegalovirus infection. TCRdb re-called the reads with MiXCR, one entry per CDR3 protein. The table includes more than 400,000 distinct CDR3 sequences, around a quarter detected once. The V gene's germline CDR1 is MNHNY and CDR2 SVGAGI (reference sequence). Deletions cut 2 bases from V and 4 bases from J, with 11 bases between. There are 14 residues in the CDR3. Sequenced sample: PBMCs. The genes are TRBV6-6 and TRBJ1-1; D is possibly TRBD1 (6 bases). The sequence came from a human donor in good health (CMV status not recorded). Some clones in this sample may be carry-over from other donors' samples. The CDR3 sequence is CASSYGLGATEAFF. As DNA, the CDR3 is TGTGCCAGCAGTTACGGGCTGGGGGCCACTGAAGCTTTCTTT.